This T cell receptor (beta chain) was retrieved from a study of T cell repertoires in cytomegalovirus infection. Looking at the study overall: The public TCR beta signatures pointed to both CMV infection and matching HLA type. Findings and limits, study-wide: Accumulated public TCR beta family frequency recognized individuals carrying CMV together with the relevant HLA. Ex vivo responses were dominated by HLA-C-restricted CMV-specific TCR beta clonotypes.

Turning to this clonotype: Its antigen is unidentified.

TCRdb reprocessed the reads via MiXCR and lists one record per CDR3 protein. The repertoire has about 470,000 distinct CDR3 sequences, under 55% of them found once; the top ten carry 43%. The germline CDR1 and CDR2 sequences are SGHNT and YYREEE (reference sequence). Trimming removed 2 bases from V and 3 bases from J; junction bases left unmatched: 5. The CDR3 length is 15 residues. J is TRBJ2-1 and V is TRBV5-4; 7 bases match TRBD2. This receptor was taken from a human donor in good health (CMV status not recorded). Some clones in this sample may be carry-over from other donors' samples. Sample: cultured PBMCs, taken from culture after CMV antigen stimulation. The CDR3 coding sequence is TGTGCCAGCAGCTTAGGGTGGGGGGGCTACAATGAGCAGTTCTTC. As protein: CASSLGWGGYNEQFF. Full variable domain (remainder filled in from reference TRBV5-4 and TRBJ2-1): ETGVTQSPTHLIKTRGQQVTLRCSSQSGHNTVSWYQQALGQGPQFIFQYYREEENGRGNFPPRFSGLQFPNYSSELNVNALELDDSALYLCASSLGWGGYNEQFFGPGTRLTVL.